The entry below gives a single TCR beta chain sequence along with its context. No antigen is known for it. The data belong to a study of cytomegalovirus exposure and HLA in healthy donors. Overall study results and limits: Another analysis was done later, and it associated more than 15,000 TCR beta sequences with HLA alleles at 0.05 false discovery rate. An assumption of roughly uniform sequencing depth across donors underlay the presence/absence analyses.

Researchers ran the PCR with 60 Vbeta and 13 Jbeta primers. Profiling relied on immunoSEQ multiplex PCR, and the TCRdb table lists in-frame clones only, not all of them. The repertoire holds roughly 190,000 clones, with approximately 79% as singletons. V was pared by 4 bases and J by 2 bases, with 5 bases of the junction left unmatched. CDR1 is LNHNV, CDR2 YYDKDF, per germline (reference sequence). CDR3 length: 16 amino acids. This chain links TRBV15 with TRBJ1-5, with 10 bases that match TRBD1. This sequence originates from a woman aged 18-29 years in good health and CMV-seronegative. Specimen: PBMCs. In DNA form, the CDR3 reads TGTGCCACCAGCATGACAGGGGGCGTCGGCAATCAGCCCCAGCATTTT. It specifies CATSMTGGVGNQPQHF. The complete variable domain, with remaining parts taken from reference TRBV15 and TRBJ1-5, reads DAMVIQNPRYQVTQFGKPVTLSCSQTLNHNVMYWYQQKSSQAPKLLFHYYDKDFNNEADTPDNFQSRRPNTSFCFLDIRSPGLGDTAMYLCATSMTGGVGNQPQHFGDGTRLSIL.